This TCR beta chain was captured by sequencing in a study of blood T cell repertoires in COVID-19. About the research overall: Nucleic acid was either cDNA or gDNA, and it came from T cells, B-cell-depleted T cells, or PBMCs.

The assay was immunoSEQ multiplex PCR, and TCRdb's table has in-frame clones only and misses some. The sample has about 210,000 clones, 84% seen once. CDR1 is SEHNR, CDR2 FQNEAQ, per germline (reference sequence). The CDR3 consists of 16 residues. Trimming stripped 5 bases from V and 1 base from J, with 17 bases between. Source material: PBMCs or T cells enriched from blood (not recorded which). This rearrangement joins TRBV7-9 to TRBJ2-5; the D gene is possibly TRBD2 (5 bases). This receptor was taken from a woman aged 25 to 39 who had been exposed to COVID-19. The CDR3 is CASSPTLGLVQETQYF. As DNA, the CDR3 is TGTGCCAGCAGCCCGACCCTCGGACTCGTCCAAGAGACCCAGTACTTC.